These T cell receptor beta chains were read from a single sample in a study of cytomegalovirus exposure and HLA in healthy donors. The data were produced by immunoSEQ multiplex PCR, yet TCRdb's version contains in-frame clones alone and is incomplete. Of about 200,000 clones in the sample, over 75% were seen once. Specimen: PBMCs. These receptors were taken from a woman aged 18 to 35 in good health and CMV-seropositive. Each CDR3 is given with its conserved first and last residue. D genes are given only for firm matches. Clone sizes are given selectively: once, few, many, or a class where the clone is expanded.

abundance	v_gene	d_gene	j_gene	CDR3aa	CDR3nt
NA	TRBV7-2	TRBD1	TRBJ2-2	CASSVSRDRGLFVTGELFF	TGTGCCAGCAGCGTATCCCGGGACAGGGGGCTCTTTGTGACCGGGGAGCTGTTTTTT
NA	TRBV5-1	TRBD1	TRBJ2-1	CASSGDSSSYNEQFF	TGCGCCAGCAGCGGGGACAGTAGCTCCTACAATGAGCAGTTCTTC
NA	TRBV27	TRBD1	TRBJ2-3	CASSLYRDRPTDTQYF	TGTGCCAGCAGTTTGTACCGGGACAGACCCACAGATACGCAGTATTTT
NA	TRBV10-3	TRBD1	TRBJ1-5	CATTGVVSNQPQHF	TGTGCCACCACAGGGGTGGTGAGCAATCAGCCCCAGCATTTT
NA	TRBV4-1	TRBD2	TRBJ2-7	CASSHKAGVSYEQYF	TGCGCCAGCAGCCACAAAGCGGGAGTCTCCTACGAGCAGTACTTC
NA	TRBV6-5	NA	TRBJ1-3	CASSAPGVSGNTIYF	TGTGCCAGCTCCGCCCCCGGGGTCTCTGGAAACACCATATATTTT
NA	TRBV6-1	NA	TRBJ2-5	CASSDALGSGEETQYF	TGTGCCAGCAGTGATGCCCTGGGGAGCGGTGAAGAGACCCAGTACTTC
NA	TRBV28	NA	TRBJ1-1	CASSSKLREAFF	TGTGCCAGCAGCTCCAAACTCCGAGAGGCTTTCTTT
NA	TRBV27	NA	TRBJ1-2	CASSSFRSGGYGYTF	TGTGCCAGCAGTTCTTTCAGGAGTGGAGGCTATGGCTACACCTTC
NA	TRBV6-1	NA	TRBJ1-5	CASRYLQGTPQHF	TGTGCCAGCAGGTACTTACAGGGAACGCCCCAGCATTTT
once	TRBV27	TRBD1	TRBJ1-5	CASSPGTGGGSNQPQHF	TGTGCCAGCAGTCCCGGGACAGGGGGAGGAAGCAATCAGCCCCAGCATTTT
NA	TRBV19	TRBD1	TRBJ1-5	CASHDRELDQPQHF	TGTGCCAGTCACGACAGGGAATTGGATCAGCCCCAGCATTTT
NA	TRBV27	NA	TRBJ1-1	CASSWAGITNTEAFF	TGTGCCAGCAGTTGGGCGGGAATAACTAACACTGAAGCTTTCTTT
NA	TRBV27	TRBD2	TRBJ2-7	CASSSSLAGISYEQYF	TGTGCCAGCAGTTCCTCACTAGCGGGGATCTCCTACGAGCAGTACTTC
NA	TRBV5-8	NA	TRBJ1-2	CASSLGQTFNYGYTF	TGTGCCAGCAGCTTGGGACAGACTTTTAACTATGGCTACACCTTC
once	TRBV30	TRBD2	TRBJ2-2	CAWSLGLALNTGELFF	TGTGCCTGGAGCCTGGGACTAGCGCTGAACACCGGGGAGCTGTTTTTT
NA	TRBV7-7	NA	TRBJ1-5	CASSLDGAENQPQHF	TGTGCTAGCAGCTTAGATGGGGCAGAAAATCAGCCCCAGCATTTT
NA	TRBV27	TRBD1	TRBJ2-1	CASSLFGTGVYNEQFF	TGTGCCAGCAGTTTATTTGGGACAGGGGTCTACAATGAGCAGTTCTTC
few	TRBV7-8	TRBD1	TRBJ2-7	CASSSEERTGSYEQYF	TGTGCCAGCAGCTCTGAAGAAAGGACAGGGAGCTACGAGCAGTACTTC
NA	TRBV5-1	TRBD1	TRBJ1-2	CASSLGLTGDPSLYGYTF	TGCGCCAGCAGCTTGGGTTTGACAGGGGATCCCTCTCTCTATGGCTACACCTTC
NA	TRBV28	NA	TRBJ2-7	CASSSYPTGLVDYEQYF	TGTGCCAGCAGTTCCTATCCTACAGGGCTCGTGGACTACGAGCAGTACTTC
NA	TRBV5-1	TRBD2	TRBJ2-7	CASSPAPGLAGEQYF	TGCGCCAGCAGCCCAGCCCCGGGACTAGCGGGCGAGCAGTACTTC
NA	TRBV5-4	TRBD2	TRBJ2-2	CASSPYPGSSGNTGELFF	TGTGCCAGCAGCCCGTACCCGGGGTCTAGCGGGAACACCGGGGAGCTGTTTTTT
once	TRBV27	TRBD2	TRBJ2-7	CASRSGLAVEQYF	TGTGCCAGCCGATCGGGACTAGCGGTTGAGCAGTACTTC
NA	TRBV28	NA	TRBJ2-7	CASTYSDSSYEQYF	TGTGCCAGCACCTACTCGGACAGTTCCTACGAGCAGTACTTC
NA	TRBV27	TRBD2	TRBJ2-7	CASTKGLAGGRRAYEQYF	TGTGCCAGCACCAAGGGACTAGCGGGAGGTCGAAGGGCCTACGAGCAGTACTTC
NA	TRBV6-9	NA	TRBJ2-7	CASSLLIRGGEQYF	TGTGCCAGCAGCCTTTTAATCAGGGGTGGCGAGCAGTACTTC
NA	TRBV6-5	TRBD1	TRBJ2-7	CASSDRGFSYEQYF	TGTGCCAGCAGCGACAGGGGATTTTCCTACGAGCAGTACTTC
NA	TRBV7-6	TRBD2	TRBJ2-1	CASSLGMWEGQNEQFF	TGTGCCAGCAGCTTAGGAATGTGGGAGGGCCAGAATGAGCAGTTCTTC
NA	TRBV7-9	TRBD2	TRBJ2-7	CASRPNLAGDHEQYF	TGTGCCAGCAGGCCAAACCTAGCGGGAGACCACGAGCAGTACTTC
once	TRBV21-1	NA	TRBJ2-6	CASSNRGLGQGASGANVLTF	TGTGCCAGCAGCAACCGGGGGTTGGGACAGGGGGCTTCTGGGGCCAACGTCCTGACTTTC
NA	TRBV25-1	NA	TRBJ2-7	CASSEGLPEQYF	TGTGCCAGCAGTGAAGGACTCCCCGAGCAGTACTTC
NA	TRBV5-1	NA	TRBJ2-2	CASSLAGTNTGELFF	TGCGCCAGCAGCTTGGCGGGGACGAACACCGGGGAGCTGTTTTTT
NA	TRBV5-1	NA	TRBJ1-5	CASSFAGEGQPQHF	TGCGCCAGCAGCTTCGCAGGGGAAGGGCAGCCCCAGCATTTT
NA	TRBV6-5	TRBD1	TRBJ1-2	CASSYSSRGNYGYTF	TGTGCCAGCAGTTACTCGTCCAGGGGGAACTATGGCTACACCTTC
few	TRBV9	NA	TRBJ1-2	CASSPTGEYGYTF	TGTGCCAGCAGCCCGACGGGAGAATATGGCTACACCTTC
NA	TRBV7-2	TRBD1	TRBJ1-5	CASSPTQGANQPQHF	TGTGCCAGCAGCCCAACTCAGGGGGCCAATCAGCCCCAGCATTTT
once	TRBV28	NA	TRBJ1-1	CASRTWEGGNTEAFF	TGTGCCAGCCGAACTTGGGAGGGGGGGAACACTGAAGCTTTCTTT
NA	TRBV28	TRBD1	TRBJ1-1	CASSDRGGYTEAFF	TGTGCCAGCAGCGACAGGGGTGGGTACACTGAAGCTTTCTTT
NA	TRBV7-2	NA	TRBJ1-5	CASSSEPLRPQHF	TGTGCCAGCAGCTCCGAGCCCCTAAGGCCCCAGCATTTT
NA	TRBV6-6	TRBD1	TRBJ2-5	CASSYWTGGSETQYF	TGTGCCAGCAGTTACTGGACAGGGGGCTCGGAGACCCAGTACTTC
NA	TRBV5-3	TRBD1	TRBJ1-1	CARSLGTGWTEAFF	TGTGCCAGAAGCTTGGGGACAGGGTGGACTGAAGCTTTCTTT
NA	TRBV27	NA	TRBJ1-4	CASSPYTSGEKLFF	TGTGCCAGCAGCCCTTATACGTCGGGAGAAAAACTGTTTTTT
NA	TRBV7-4	NA	TRBJ2-6	CASSSQSRANVLTF	TGTGCCAGCAGCTCACAAAGTCGGGCCAACGTCCTGACTTTC
NA	TRBV2	NA	TRBJ2-5	CASSEGQDQETQYF	TGTGCCAGCAGTGAAGGGCAGGACCAAGAGACCCAGTACTTC
once	TRBV11-2	TRBD1	TRBJ2-7	CASSPDRGSEQYF	TGTGCCAGCAGCCCGGACAGGGGATCCGAGCAGTACTTC
NA	TRBV7-8	NA	TRBJ2-7	CASSRTLGSYEQYF	TGTGCCAGCAGCCGAACTTTGGGGAGTTACGAGCAGTACTTC
once	TRBV7-3	TRBD2	TRBJ2-3	CASSLRQAGGLAGRDTQYF	TGTGCCAGCAGCTTAAGACAAGCCGGCGGACTAGCGGGACGCGATACGCAGTATTTT
NA	TRBV27	TRBD1	TRBJ2-7	CASSISQQGHYEQYF	TGTGCCAGCAGTATATCCCAACAGGGGCACTACGAGCAGTACTTC
once	TRBV27	NA	TRBJ2-6	CASSLSLYSGANVLTF	TGTGCCAGCAGTTTGTCTCTTTACTCTGGGGCCAACGTCCTGACTTTC
NA	TRBV5-6	TRBD1	TRBJ2-2	CASSFPRTGAKTGELFF	TGTGCCAGCAGCTTCCCGAGGACAGGGGCGAAGACCGGGGAGCTGTTTTTT
NA	TRBV10-3	NA	TRBJ2-3	CAISPSPDTQYF	TGTGCCATCAGCCCCTCCCCAGATACGCAGTATTTT
NA	TRBV7-2	NA	TRBJ2-3	CASSSRKSGDTQYF	TGTGCCAGCAGCTCCAGAAAATCCGGGGATACGCAGTATTTT